These 19 T cell receptor beta chains were sequenced from one sample in a study of T-cell memory formation after mild COVID-19. TCRdb re-derived calls from the 5' RACE reads in MiXCR, one entry per CDR3 protein. The sample records approximately 270,000 distinct CDR3 sequences, roughly 17% being singletons. Sequencing input: PBMCs or a T cell subset sorted from them (not recorded which). These receptors originate from a young man who had mild COVID-19 (a few samples of this study predate the infection). Cell type and time point are not known.

In this sample, this clonotype turned up a few times. V gene TRBV7-6 combines with J gene TRBJ2-7, with 10 bases matching TRBD1. CDR1 is SGHVS and CDR2 is FNYEAQ in the germline V gene. The trim removed 8 bases at V and 4 bases at J, leaving 11 bases unmatched. CDR3 length equals 15 residues. As DNA, the CDR3 is TGTGCCAGCCGGGGGGGACAGGGGAAGAGTTACGAGCAGTACTTC. It specifies CASRGGQGKSYEQYF.

The chain employs TRBV7-2 and TRBJ2-3; D ambiguous. V was clipped by 5 bases and J by 1 base, with 16 bases between them. The CDR3 consists of 16 residues. The V gene's germline CDR1 is SGHTA and CDR2 FQGNSA. The CDR3 here is CASSPMTRRGTDTQYF. For the CDR3, the DNA is TGTGCCAGCAGCCCAATGACGCGGCGCGGCACAGATACGCAGTATTTT.

Worth noting for this clonotype: A read error may produce the germline difference seen at one junction end. V is TRBV5-4 and J is TRBJ2-3, with 7 bases fitting TRBD2. The CDR3 contains 15 residues. CDR1 and CDR2 (germline): SGHNT, YYREEE (reference sequence). Here the CDR3 reads CAISSGGLRADTQYF. The CDR3 DNA is TGTGCCATCAGCTCCGGGGGACTAAGGGCAGATACGCAGTATTTT.

DNA of the CDR3: TGCGCCAGCAGCTCTCCGGGACAGGGAAGGTCTGGCTACACCTTC. Translation: CASSSPGQGRSGYTF. This rearrangement joins TRBV5-1 to TRBJ1-2; TRBD1 agrees at 9 bases. Germline CDR1 SGHRS, CDR2 YFSETQ. The CDR3 is made up of 15 amino acids. J lost 7 bases, V lost 3 bases, and 10 bases had no gene match.

This clonotype has just a few counts. The chain uses TRBV4-1 and TRBJ2-2; D gene ambiguous. The germline V gene encodes CDR1 MGHRA and CDR2 YSYEKL. The V and J ends lost 6 bases and 5 bases respectively, with 16 bases between them. This CDR3 has 15 residues. In DNA form, the CDR3 reads TGCGCCAGCAGACTCAGCTTTTTCCAGACCGGGGAGCTGTTTTTT. This encodes CASRLSFFQTGELFF.

This clonotype turned up a few times. The chain is built from TRBV7-8 and TRBJ2-5; possible D gene TRBD2, 6 bases. The CDR3 length is 16 residues. The V and J ends lost 4 bases and 5 bases respectively, with 20 bases between them. CDR1 and CDR2 from the germline V gene are SGHVS and FQNEAQ. CDR3 nucleotides: TGTGCCAGCAGCTCCTGGGCCTCGGGGAGCGGGGAGACCCAGTACTTC. It translates to CASSSWASGSGETQYF. The full variable domain, with the rest looked up from reference TRBV7-8 and TRBJ2-5, is GAGVSQSPRYKVAKRGQDVALRCDPISGHVSLFWYQQALGQGPEFLTYFQNEAQLDKSGLPSDRFFAERPEGSVSTLKIQRTQQEDSAVYLCASSSWASGSGETQYFGPGTRLLVL.

The CDR3 nucleotides are TGCGCCAGCAGCCCCGATCGTCGGGGGGTGATGACTGAAGCTTTCTTT. This codes for CASSPDRRGVMTEAFF. The chain uses TRBV10-1 and TRBJ1-1; D perhaps matches TRBD1 (5 bases). This CDR3 has 16 amino acids. The germline CDR1 and CDR2 sequences are WNHNN and SYGVQD (reference sequence). Trimming stripped 6 bases from V and 5 bases from J, with 22 bases between.

This clonotype has more than one count but fewer than ten. The chain links TRBV11-3 to TRBJ2-2; 9 bases are shared with TRBD2. CDR1 and CDR2 (germline): SGHNT, YENEEA. This CDR3 spans 15 amino acids. V was clipped by 5 bases and J by 7 bases; unmatched bases: 8. The CDR3 reads CASSIAGAAGGELFF. In DNA form, the CDR3 reads TGTGCCAGCAGCATAGCGGGGGCCGCGGGCGGGGAGCTGTTTTTT.

The chain uses TRBV29-1 and TRBJ2-3; 8 bases are shared with TRBD2. Germline assignment: CDR1 SQVTM and CDR2 ANQGSEA. This CDR3 region has 15 residues. V shed 1 base, J shed 6 bases, and the junction held 9 bases outside the gene matches. DNA of the CDR3: TGCAGCGTTGAAGTGGGGCAAGCGGGGGTTGATACGCAGTATTTT. This sequence encodes CSVEVGQAGVDTQYF.

This clonotype was detected only a few times. In nucleotides, the CDR3 is TGTGCCAGCAGTCGGGACAGTTCCAATCAGCCCCAGCATTTT. Translated: CASSRDSSNQPQHF. The chain uses TRBV12-3 or TRBV12-4 and TRBJ1-5, with 7 bases that match TRBD1. This CDR3 is built from 14 residues. Germline trimming cut 5 bases from V and 3 bases from J; bases unmatched to any gene: 4.

This clonotype occurred many times. The chain uses TRBV18 and TRBJ2-7; D is ambiguous. The V and J ends lost 3 bases and 0 bases respectively, with 6 bases between them. Per the germline V gene, CDR1 is KGHSH and CDR2 is LQKENI. CDR3 length: 13 amino acids. CDR3 sequence reads: CASSPTSSYEQYF. The CDR3 region has the DNA TGTGCCAGCTCACCGACGAGCTCCTACGAGCAGTACTTC.

This clonotype was seen only a few times. This chain links TRBV28 with TRBJ2-7; maybe TRBD1 (7 bases). Trimming took off 6 bases at V and 3 bases at J, with 18 bases between the two ends. CDR3 length: 15 residues. Germline V gene data show CDR1 as MDHEN and CDR2 as SYDVKM. CDR3 sequence: CASSPDREVSYEQYV. CDR3 coding DNA: TGTGCCAGCAGCCCCGACAGGGAGGTGAGCTACGAGCAGTACGTC.

This clonotype has a handful of counts. This chain connects TRBV20-1 to TRBJ2-7; D ambiguous. The CDR3 is made up of 13 amino acids. The ends were cut back, 3 bases at V and 1 base at J, with 10 bases in the middle. Germline CDR1 is DFQATT and CDR2 is SNEGSKA (reference sequence). The CDR3 is CSASRARSYEQYF. CDR3 bases: TGCAGTGCTAGTCGGGCCAGGTCCTACGAGCAGTACTTC.

A few counts support this clonotype. This chain joins TRBV19 and TRBJ2-1, with TRBD2 matching 7 bases. The CDR3 is 15 residues long. Germline lookup yields CDR1 LNHDA and CDR2 SQIVND (reference sequence). The ends lost 3 bases at V and 4 bases at J; junction bases unmatched: 6. The CDR3 protein is CASSIRRGSYNEQFF. The CDR3 DNA is TGTGCCAGTAGTATCCGGCGGGGGAGTTACAATGAGCAGTTCTTC.

V and J are TRBV29-1 and TRBJ2-1; D is undetermined. CDR3 size: 14 residues. Germline CDR1 SQVTM, CDR2 ANQGSEA. Trimming removed 1 base at V and 0 bases at J, with 7 bases between. This CDR3 is CSVEVEHSYNEQFF. In DNA form, the CDR3 reads TGCAGCGTTGAAGTTGAGCACTCCTACAATGAGCAGTTCTTC.

The chain couples TRBV11-1 to TRBJ2-3; D remains unclear. Trimming took 5 bases from V and 6 from J, leaving 15 bases between them. Germline-derived CDR1 and CDR2 are SGHAT and FQDESV (reference sequence). This CDR3 is 14 amino acids long. In DNA form, the CDR3 reads TGTGCCAGCAGCCGAAGGGCCTCCCCCGATACGCAGTATTTT. Protein product: CASSRRASPDTQYF.

The chain has TRBV7-9 and TRBJ2-1; 11 bases are a match to TRBD2. This CDR3 spans 17 amino acids. V lost 4 bases, J lost 8 bases, and 13 bases stayed unmatched. Germline-derived CDR1 and CDR2 are SEHNR and FQNEAQ (reference sequence). The CDR3 spells CASSSLLSGGAWYEQFF. The CDR3 DNA reads TGTGCCAGCAGCTCCCTCCTTAGCGGGGGGGCTTGGTATGAGCAGTTCTTC.

This clonotype was counted only a few times. This chain links TRBV5-6 with TRBJ2-6; 7 nucleotides align to TRBD2. CDR1 and CDR2 (germline): SGHDT, YYEEEE. Unmatched junction bases numbered 2, after V lost 0 bases and J lost 2 bases. The length of the CDR3 is 16 residues. CDR3 residues: CASSLVGGAGANVLTF. CDR3 nucleotide sequence: TGTGCCAGCAGCTTGGTGGGGGGGGCTGGGGCCAACGTCCTGACTTTC.

The rearrangement links TRBV7-8 to TRBJ2-2; D unresolved. The CDR3 loop spans 11 amino acids. V was pared by 6 bases and J by 6 bases, with 5 bases between. Germline loops: CDR1 SGHVS, CDR2 FQNEAQ. This chain's CDR3 is CASRAAGELFF. The CDR3, as DNA: TGTGCCAGCAGGGCCGCCGGGGAGCTGTTTTTT.